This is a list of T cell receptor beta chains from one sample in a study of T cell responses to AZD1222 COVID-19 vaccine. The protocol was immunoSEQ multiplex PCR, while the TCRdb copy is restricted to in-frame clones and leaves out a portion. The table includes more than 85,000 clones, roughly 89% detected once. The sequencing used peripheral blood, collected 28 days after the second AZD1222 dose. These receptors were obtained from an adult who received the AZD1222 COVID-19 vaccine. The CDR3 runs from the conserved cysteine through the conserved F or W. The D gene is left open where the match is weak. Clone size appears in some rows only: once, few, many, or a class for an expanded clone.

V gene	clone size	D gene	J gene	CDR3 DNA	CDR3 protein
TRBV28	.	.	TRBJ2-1	TGTGCCAGCAGTCAAGGGGGGGGCTCCTACAATGAGCAGTTCTTC	CASSQGGGSYNEQFF
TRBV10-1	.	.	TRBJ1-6	TGCGCCAGCGAAAACCAGGGGCCGTCGGATTCACCCCTCCACTTT	CASENQGPSDSPLHF
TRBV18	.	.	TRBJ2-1	TGTGCCAGCTCAGAGACCCGCTCCTACAATGAGCAGTTCTTC	CASSETRSYNEQFF
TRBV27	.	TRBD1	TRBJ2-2	TGTGCCAGCAGTCTGTCGACAGGGCCTAACACCGGGGAGCTGTTTTTT	CASSLSTGPNTGELFF
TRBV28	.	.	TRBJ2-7	TGTGCCAGCAGTCGCCCTCCAAGGACCGACGACACCTACGAGCAGTACTTC	CASSRPPRTDDTYEQYF
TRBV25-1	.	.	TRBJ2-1	TGTGCCAGCAGTGAATCCGCAGGGACCAATGAGCAGTTCTTC	CASSESAGTNEQFF
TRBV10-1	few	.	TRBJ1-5	TGCGCCAGCAGTGAGTCCATCAATCAGCCCCAGCATTTT	CASSESINQPQHF
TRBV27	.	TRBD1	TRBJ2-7	TGTGCCAGCAGTTGGTTCGGGACAGGGGACTACGAGCAGTACTTC	CASSWFGTGDYEQYF
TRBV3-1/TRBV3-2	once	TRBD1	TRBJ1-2	TGTGCCAGCAGCTCGGGACAGGGTGTCTATGGCTACACCTTC	CASSSGQGVYGYTF
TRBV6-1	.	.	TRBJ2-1	TGTGCCAGCAGTGAAAACAGCAATCTTAATGAGCAGTTCTTC	CASSENSNLNEQFF
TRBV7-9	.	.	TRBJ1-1	TGTGCCAGCAGCTTAGCGGGACGGCACTTCACTGAAGCTTTCTTT	CASSLAGRHFTEAFF
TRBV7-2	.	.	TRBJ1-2	TGTGCCAGCAGCTTAGCAGGGTTAGGCTACACCTTC	CASSLAGLGYTF
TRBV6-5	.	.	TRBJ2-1	TGTGCCAGCAACCAGGCGGTCTTCCTCTCCAATGAGCAGTTCTTC	CASNQAVFLSNEQFF
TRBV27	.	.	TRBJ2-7	TGTGCCAGCAGTTTAAGGGTCGGGACTCCTTTGGGGAACGAGCAGTACTTC	CASSLRVGTPLGNEQYF
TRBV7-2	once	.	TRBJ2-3	TGTGCCAGCAGCTTTTTCAACACAGATACGCAGTATTTT	CASSFFNTDTQYF
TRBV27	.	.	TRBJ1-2	TGTGCCAGCAGTCGATCCGGGACAAGGTATGGCTACACCTTC	CASSRSGTRYGYTF
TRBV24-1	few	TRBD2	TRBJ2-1	TGTGCCACCGGGCTAGCGGGACTCGATGAGCAGTTCTTC	CATGLAGLDEQFF
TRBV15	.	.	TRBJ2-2	TGTGCCACCAGCAGAGATACGCGTTTCACCGGGGAGCTGTTTTTT	CATSRDTRFTGELFF
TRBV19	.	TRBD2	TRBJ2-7	TGTGCCAGTAGCAGAGGGACTAGCGGGAGAAGGGACGAGCAGTACTTC	CASSRGTSGRRDEQYF
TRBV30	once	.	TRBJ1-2	TGTGCCTGGAAAGCCGAGGCTAACTATGGCTACACCTTC	CAWKAEANYGYTF
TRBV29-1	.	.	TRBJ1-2	TGCAGCGTTGTACGGGATTCACGGGGCTACACCTTC	CSVVRDSRGYTF
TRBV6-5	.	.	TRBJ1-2	TGTGCCAGCGGAGGGGAGGATGCTGGCTACACCTTC	CASGGEDAGYTF
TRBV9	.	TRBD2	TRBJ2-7	TGTGCCAGCAGCGTATGGGCGGGAGATGAGGGCGAGCAGTACTTC	CASSVWAGDEGEQYF
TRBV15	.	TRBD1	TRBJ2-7	TGTGCCACCAGCAGAGATCAGGGGACAGGCGAGCAGTACTTC	CATSRDQGTGEQYF
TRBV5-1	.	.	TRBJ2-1	TGCGCCAGCAGGGCTATTACATCCTACAATGAGCAGTTCTTC	CASRAITSYNEQFF
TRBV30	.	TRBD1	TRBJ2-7	TGTGCCTGGCGGACAGGGGCCCTTTCTGAGCAGTACTTC	CAWRTGALSEQYF
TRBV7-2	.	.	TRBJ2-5	TGTGCCAGCAGCTTAGCGGGGGTCACGGGGCCCCAGTACTTC	CASSLAGVTGPQYF
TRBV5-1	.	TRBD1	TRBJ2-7	TGCGCCAGCAGCTTGGACAGGGGCGAGCAGTACTTC	CASSLDRGEQYF
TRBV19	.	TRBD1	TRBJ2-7	TGTGCCAGTAGCAACCGGGACAGGCGAGACCAGTACTTC	CASSNRDRRDQYF
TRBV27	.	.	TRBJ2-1	TGTGCCAGCAGTTTAACAGGGTATCCGGTTGATGAGCAGTTCTTC	CASSLTGYPVDEQFF
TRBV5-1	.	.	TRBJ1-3	TGCGCCAGCAGCTTGGAACCAGGGTCTGGAAACACCATATATTTT	CASSLEPGSGNTIYF
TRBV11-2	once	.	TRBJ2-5	TGTGCCAGCAGCTTAGATGAAGAGAAGTACCAAGAGACCCAGTACTTC	CASSLDEEKYQETQYF
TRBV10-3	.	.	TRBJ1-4	TGTGCCACGGGAGCGGGGACGGACAATGAAAAACTGTTTTTT	CATGAGTDNEKLFF
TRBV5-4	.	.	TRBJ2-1	TGTGCCAGCAGCTCTCAGGGGAGCCACTCCTACAATGAGCAGTTCTTC	CASSSQGSHSYNEQFF
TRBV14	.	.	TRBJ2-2	TGTGCCAGCAGCCAGGGGGTAATGCGGGATTCAGTTTTGGGAGGGGGTCCCGGGGAGCTGTTTTTT	CASSQGVMRDSVLGGGPGELFF
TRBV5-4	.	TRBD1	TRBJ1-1	TGTGCCAGCAGTCGCACCTCGGGACAGGGGGCAGAAGCTTTCTTT	CASSRTSGQGAEAFF
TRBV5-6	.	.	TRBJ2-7	TGTGCCAGCAGCCCGGGACTGTATACCTACGAGCAGTACTTC	CASSPGLYTYEQYF
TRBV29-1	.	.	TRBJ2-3	TGCAGCGTGCCGGGAGACACAGATACGCAGTATTTT	CSVPGDTDTQYF
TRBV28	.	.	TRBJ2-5	TGTGCCAGCAGTTTAGGTCTCACCCAGGGGTTGCAAGAGACCCAGTACTTC	CASSLGLTQGLQETQYF
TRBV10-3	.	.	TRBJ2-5	TGTGCCATCAGTGAATGGGGCGAGACCCAGTACTTC	CAISEWGETQYF
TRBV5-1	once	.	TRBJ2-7	TGCGCCAGCAGCCGCCAGCCTGACTCCTACGAGCAGTACTTC	CASSRQPDSYEQYF
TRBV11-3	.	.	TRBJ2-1	TGTGCCAGCAGCCGCGACGCGGACAATGAGCAGTTCTTC	CASSRDADNEQFF
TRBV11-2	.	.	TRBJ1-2	TGTGCCAGCAGCTTTGAGGGGAATGGCTACACCTTC	CASSFEGNGYTF
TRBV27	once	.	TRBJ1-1	TGTGCCAGCAGTTTATCGCCAGTTATGAACACTGAAGCTTTCTTT	CASSLSPVMNTEAFF
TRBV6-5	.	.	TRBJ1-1	TGTGCCAGCAGCTCCAGGGTTCTGAACACTGAAGCTTTCTTT	CASSSRVLNTEAFF
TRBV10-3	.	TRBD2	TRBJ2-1	TGTGCCATCAGTGAGCCGACTAGCGGAACCTACAATGAGCAGTTCTTC	CAISEPTSGTYNEQFF
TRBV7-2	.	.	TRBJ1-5	TGTGCCAGCAGCTTAGCCCCATCGACGGTTAGCAATCAGCCCCAGCATTTT	CASSLAPSTVSNQPQHF
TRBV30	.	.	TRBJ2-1	TGTGCCTTTGGAGGGAATGAGCAGTTCTTC	CAFGGNEQFF
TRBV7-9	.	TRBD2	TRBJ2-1	TGTGCCAGCAGCTCAGTAGCGGGAGGATTCAATGAGCAGTTCTTC	CASSSVAGGFNEQFF
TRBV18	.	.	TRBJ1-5	TGTGCCAGCTCACCAGGGGCCAATCAGCCCCAGCATTTT	CASSPGANQPQHF
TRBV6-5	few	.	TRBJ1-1	TGTGCCAGCAGTTACTCGAGGGGGGGAGCTTTCTTT	CASSYSRGGAFF
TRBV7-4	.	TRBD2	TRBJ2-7	TGTGCCAGCCTTTGGGGAGGCGGGAGGAGCTCCTACGAGCAGTACTTC	CASLWGGGRSSYEQYF
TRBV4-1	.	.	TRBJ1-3	TGCGCCAGCAGCCACTCGACATCAGCAGGAAGGGCCATATATTTT	CASSHSTSAGRAIYF
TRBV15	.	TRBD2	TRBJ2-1	TGTGCCACCAGCAGAGCGGGAGGGAGGCTTGAGCAGTTCTTC	CATSRAGGRLEQFF
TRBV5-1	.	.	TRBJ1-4	TGCGCCAGCGCACGGGAGTCTAGTGAAAAACTGTTTTTT	CASARESSEKLFF
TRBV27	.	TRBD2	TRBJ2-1	TGTGCCAGCAGTGTCGGGACTAGCGGATACAATGAGCAGTTCTTC	CASSVGTSGYNEQFF
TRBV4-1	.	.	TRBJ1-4	TGCGCCAGCAGCGTGCTAGGGACAAATAATGAAAAACTGTTTTTT	CASSVLGTNNEKLFF